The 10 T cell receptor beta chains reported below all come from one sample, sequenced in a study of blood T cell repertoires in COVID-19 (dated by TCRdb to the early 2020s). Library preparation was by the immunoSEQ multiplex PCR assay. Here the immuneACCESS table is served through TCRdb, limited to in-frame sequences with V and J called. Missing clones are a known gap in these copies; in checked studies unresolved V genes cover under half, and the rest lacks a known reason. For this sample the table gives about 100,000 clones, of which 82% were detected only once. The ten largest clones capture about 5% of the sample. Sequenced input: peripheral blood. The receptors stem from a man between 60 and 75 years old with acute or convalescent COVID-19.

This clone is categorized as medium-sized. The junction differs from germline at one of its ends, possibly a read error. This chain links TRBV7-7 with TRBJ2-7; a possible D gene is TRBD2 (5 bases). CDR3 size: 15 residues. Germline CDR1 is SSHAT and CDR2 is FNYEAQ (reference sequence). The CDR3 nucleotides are TGTGCTAGCAGTTTGGAGAGCGGATTCTCCTACGAGCAGTACTTC. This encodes CASSLESGFSYEQYF.

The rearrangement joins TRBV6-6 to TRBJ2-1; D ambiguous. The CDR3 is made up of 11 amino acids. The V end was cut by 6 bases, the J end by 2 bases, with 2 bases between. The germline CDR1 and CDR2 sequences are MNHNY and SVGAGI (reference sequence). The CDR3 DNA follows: TGTGCCAGCAGCACCTACAATGAGCAGTTCTTC. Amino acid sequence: CASSTYNEQFF.

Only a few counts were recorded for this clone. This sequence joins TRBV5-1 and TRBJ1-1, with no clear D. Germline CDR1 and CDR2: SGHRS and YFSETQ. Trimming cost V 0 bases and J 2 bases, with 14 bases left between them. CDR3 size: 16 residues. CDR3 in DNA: TGCGCCAGCAGCTTGGCCTCGAGCGCCCCTAACACTGAAGCTTTCTTT. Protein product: CASSLASSAPNTEAFF. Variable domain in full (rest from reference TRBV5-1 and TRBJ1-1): KAGVTQTPRYLIKTRGQQVTLSCSPISGHRSVSWYQQTPGQGLQFLFEYFSETQRNKGNFPGRFSGRQFSNSRSEMNVSTLELGDSALYLCASSLASSAPNTEAFFGQGTRLTVV.

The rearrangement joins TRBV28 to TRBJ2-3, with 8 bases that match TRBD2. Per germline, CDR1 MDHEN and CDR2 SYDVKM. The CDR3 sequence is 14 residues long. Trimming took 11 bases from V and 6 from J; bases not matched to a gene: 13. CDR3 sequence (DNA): TGTGCCTCCAAGGCGGGGGGCGGGGTGGATACGCAGTATTTT. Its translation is CASKAGGGVDTQYF. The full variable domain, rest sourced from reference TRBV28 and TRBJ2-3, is DVKVTQSSRYLVKRTGEKVFLECVQDMDHENMFWYRQDPGLGLRLIYFSYDVKMKEKGDIPEGYSVSREKKERFSLILESASTNQTSMYLCASKAGGGVDTQYFGPGTRLTVL.

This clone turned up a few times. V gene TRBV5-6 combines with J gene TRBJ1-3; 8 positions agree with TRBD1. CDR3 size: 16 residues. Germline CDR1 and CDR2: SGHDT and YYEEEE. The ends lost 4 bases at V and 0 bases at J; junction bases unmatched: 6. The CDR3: CASSDPTGDSGNTIYF. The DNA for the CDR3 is TGTGCCAGCAGCGACCCGACAGGGGACTCTGGAAACACCATATATTTT.

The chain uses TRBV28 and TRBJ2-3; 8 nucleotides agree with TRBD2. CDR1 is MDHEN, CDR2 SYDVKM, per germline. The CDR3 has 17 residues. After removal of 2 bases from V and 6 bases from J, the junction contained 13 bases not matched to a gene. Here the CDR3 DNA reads TGTGCCAGCAGTTTACGCGCCGCGAGCGGGAGAGGGGATACGCAGTATTTT. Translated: CASSLRAASGRGDTQYF.

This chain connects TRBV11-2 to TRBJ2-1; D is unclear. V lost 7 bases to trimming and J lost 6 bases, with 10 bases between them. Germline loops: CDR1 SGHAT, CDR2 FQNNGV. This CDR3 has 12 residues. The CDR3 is CASTLNINEQFF. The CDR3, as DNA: TGTGCCAGCACCCTTAACATCAATGAGCAGTTCTTC.

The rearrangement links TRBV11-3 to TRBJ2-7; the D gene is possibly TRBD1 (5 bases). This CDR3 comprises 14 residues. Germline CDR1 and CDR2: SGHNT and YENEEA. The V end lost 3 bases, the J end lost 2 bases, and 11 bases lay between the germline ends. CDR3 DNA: TGTGCCAGCAGCTTCCCCGACAGTCCCTACGAGCAGTACTTC. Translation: CASSFPDSPYEQYF.

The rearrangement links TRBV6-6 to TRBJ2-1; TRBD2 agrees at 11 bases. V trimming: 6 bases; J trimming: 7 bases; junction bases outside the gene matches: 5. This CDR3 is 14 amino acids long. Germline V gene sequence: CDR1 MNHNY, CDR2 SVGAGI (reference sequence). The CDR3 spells CASRLAGAGNEQFF. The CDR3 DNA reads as TGTGCCAGCAGACTAGCGGGAGCGGGGAATGAGCAGTTCTTC.

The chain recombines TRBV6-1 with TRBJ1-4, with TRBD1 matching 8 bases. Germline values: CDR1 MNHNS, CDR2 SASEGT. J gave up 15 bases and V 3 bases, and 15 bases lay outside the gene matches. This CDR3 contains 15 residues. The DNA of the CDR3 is TGTGCCAGCAGTGACAACCTAGGGACAGGCGATTGGGTGTTTTTT. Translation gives CASSDNLGTGDWVFF.